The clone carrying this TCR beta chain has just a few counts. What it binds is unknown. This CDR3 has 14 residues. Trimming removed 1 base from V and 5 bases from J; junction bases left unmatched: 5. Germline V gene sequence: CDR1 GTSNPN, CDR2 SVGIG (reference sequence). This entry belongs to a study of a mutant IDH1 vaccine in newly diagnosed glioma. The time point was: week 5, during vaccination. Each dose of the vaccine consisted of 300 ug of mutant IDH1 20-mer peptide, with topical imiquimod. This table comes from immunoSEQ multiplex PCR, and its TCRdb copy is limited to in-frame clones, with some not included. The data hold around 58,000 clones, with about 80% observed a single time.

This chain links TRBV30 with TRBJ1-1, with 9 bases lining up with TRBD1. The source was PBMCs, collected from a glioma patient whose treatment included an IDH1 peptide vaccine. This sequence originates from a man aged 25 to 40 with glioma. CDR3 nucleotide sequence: TGTGCCTGGAGTGGGGACAGGGTGTGGACTGAAGCTTTCTTT. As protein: CAWSGDRVWTEAFF.